Below are 28 T cell receptor beta chains sequenced from a single sample in a study of brain T cells in children with intractable seizures. The assay was immunoSEQ multiplex PCR, and TCRdb's table has in-frame clones only and misses some. The table has about 40,000 clones, roughly 90% seen once. Sequences were derived from peripheral blood, sampled at surgery. These TCRs come from a girl aged 2 to 10 with tuberous sclerosis and intractable seizures.

The CDR3 loop is CASSLQGNTEAFF. CDR3 DNA sequence: TGTGCCAGCAGCTTGCAGGGGAACACTGAAGCTTTCTTT. The rearrangement uses TRBV6-5 and TRBJ1-1, with D possibly TRBD1 on 5 matching bases. CDR3 length equals 13 residues. The V and J ends lost 6 bases and 1 base respectively, with 9 bases between them. CDR1 is MNHEY, CDR2 SVGAGI, per germline.

This chain connects TRBV25-1 to TRBJ2-2, with D uncertain. Germline values: CDR1 MGHDK, CDR2 SYGVNS. V was shortened by 3 bases and J by 2 bases, with 16 bases between the two germline ends. The CDR3 spans 17 residues. Here the CDR3 DNA reads TGTGCCAGCAGTGACCGGGCGAGCGCGCTAAACACCGGGGAGCTGTTTTTT. It yields the protein CASSDRASALNTGELFF.

This rearrangement joins TRBV10-2 to TRBJ2-5; tentatively, D is TRBD2 (5 bases). This CDR3 has 12 amino acids. Trimming removed 10 bases from V and 5 bases from J, with 14 bases in between. CDR1 is WSHSY and CDR2 is SAAADI in the germline V gene. The DNA of the CDR3 is TGCGCCACCCTCGACGGGATGGAGACCCAGTACTTC. It codes for CATLDGMETQYF.

The gene calls are TRBV7-2 and TRBJ1-2; a weak D match, TRBD1 (6 bases). CDR1 and CDR2 from the germline V gene are SGHTA and FQGNSA. The CDR3 spans 15 residues. Trimming stripped 4 bases from V and 3 bases from J, with 15 bases between. The CDR3 region is CASSSTGITHYGYTF. The CDR3 nucleotides read TGTGCCAGCAGCTCCACAGGGATAACCCACTATGGCTACACCTTC.

The chain uses TRBV9 and TRBJ1-1, with 10 bases identical to TRBD1. V shed 3 bases, J shed 6 bases, and the junction held 8 bases outside the gene matches. The CDR3 is 15 residues long. CDR1 is SGDLS and CDR2 is YYNGEE in the germline V gene. CDR3 region: CASSADRGGGAEAFF. As DNA, the CDR3 is TGTGCCAGCAGCGCGGACAGGGGGGGAGGCGCTGAAGCTTTCTTT. The full variable domain, completed using reference TRBV9 and TRBJ1-1, is DSGVTQTPKHLITATGQRVTLRCSPRSGDLSVYWYQQSLDQGLQFLIQYYNGEERAKGNILERFSAQQFPDLHSELNLSSLELGDSALYFCASSADRGGGAEAFFGQGTRLTVV.

The J gene is TRBJ2-3, the V gene TRBV30; TRBD2 agrees at 9 bases. The CDR3 contains 15 residues. V was clipped by 0 bases and J by 5 bases; unmatched bases: 6. The germline gives CDR1 GTSNPN, CDR2 SVGIG (reference sequence). The CDR3 reads CAWSVGAGGQDTQYF. The DNA for the CDR3 is TGTGCCTGGAGTGTTGGCGCGGGGGGGCAAGATACGCAGTATTTT.

The chain is built from TRBV2 and TRBJ1-1, with D possibly being TRBD1 (6 bases). The V end lost 4 bases, the J end lost 1 base, and 10 bases lay between the germline ends. The CDR3 is 14 amino acids. Germline CDR1 SNHLY, CDR2 FYNNEI. The CDR3: CASSAIQGNTEAFF. CDR3 DNA: TGTGCCAGCAGTGCGATACAGGGGAACACTGAAGCTTTCTTT.

The rearrangement uses TRBV5-4 and TRBJ2-7, with D possibly matching TRBD1 (6 bases). The CDR3 has 16 amino acids. V shed 1 base and J shed 0 bases, with 14 bases lying between them. The germline V gene encodes CDR1 SGHNT and CDR2 YYREEE (reference sequence). The CDR3 is CASSLFSGAHSYEQYF. Here the CDR3 DNA reads TGTGCCAGCAGCTTGTTTTCAGGGGCGCACTCCTACGAGCAGTACTTC.

This chain uses TRBV7-3 with TRBJ2-3; 8 nucleotides match TRBD1. Germline values: CDR1 SGHTA, CDR2 FQGTGA. The CDR3 consists of 15 residues. The J segment lost 1 base and the V segment lost 5 bases, leaving 5 bases of the junction unmatched. CDR3 region: CASSPDRGGTDTQYF. Here the CDR3 DNA reads TGTGCCAGCAGCCCAGACAGGGGCGGCACAGATACGCAGTATTTT.

The rearrangement links TRBV5-6 to TRBJ2-3; 7 bases are a match to TRBD1. J was trimmed by 6 bases and V by 5 bases; bases with no gene match: 9. Germline V CDR1 and CDR2: SGHDT, YYEEEE. This CDR3 contains 14 residues. Here the CDR3 reads CASRWDRQDDTQYF. CDR3 DNA: TGTGCCAGCAGATGGGACAGACAGGACGATACGCAGTATTTT.

This sequence joins TRBV7-6 and TRBJ1-4; D uncertain. Trimming pared 3 bases from V and 3 bases from J, leaving 8 bases between. CDR1 and CDR2 (germline): SGHVS, FNYEAQ. The CDR3 is 14 residues long. The CDR3 DNA sequence: TGTGCCAGCAGCTTCGGTGAGCCTAATGAAAAACTGTTTTTT. This sequence encodes CASSFGEPNEKLFF.

The chain combines TRBV4-1 with TRBJ2-3; 7 bases are a match to TRBD1. This CDR3 has 20 amino acids. Germline loops: CDR1 MGHRA, CDR2 YSYEKL. Trimming removed 1 base from V and 0 bases from J; junction bases left unmatched: 16. The CDR3 coding sequence is TGCGCCAGCAGCCAAGCGTACCGATCGGGACAGAAATCTAGCACAGATACGCAGTATTTT. Its protein is CASSQAYRSGQKSSTDTQYF.

V is TRBV10-2 and J is TRBJ1-4; no firm D call. Germline V CDR1 and CDR2: WSHSY, SAAADI. V lost 2 bases to trimming and J lost 11 bases, with 15 bases between them. The CDR3 runs to 14 residues. The CDR3 DNA follows: TGCGCCAGCAGTGAGGGCCCTGAGAGGCGCAAACTGTTTTTT. Amino acid sequence: CASSEGPERRKLFF.

The V call is TRBV6-5, the J call TRBJ2-2; a weak D match, TRBD2 (6 bases). Germline V gives CDR1 MNHEY, CDR2 SVGAGI. The CDR3 totals 13 residues. V lost 8 bases, J lost 6 bases, and 13 bases lay in between. CDR3 nucleotides: TGTGCCAGCTTAACTAGCTTGGCCGGGGAGCTGTTTTTT. Amino acids: CASLTSLAGELFF.

This chain uses TRBV2 with TRBJ2-7, with 11 bases identical to TRBD2. Germline V CDR1 and CDR2: SNHLY, FYNNEI. After removal of 2 bases from V and 4 bases from J, the junction contained 10 bases not matched to a gene. This CDR3 spans 17 amino acids. CDR3 loop: CASSEWLAGGQEYEQYF. In nucleotides, the CDR3 is TGTGCCAGCAGTGAATGGCTAGCGGGGGGCCAGGAATACGAGCAGTACTTC.

CDR3 in DNA: TGTGCCAGCAGTTCGGACAGGGGGCGAACCGGGGAGCTGTTTTTT. Protein: CASSSDRGRTGELFF. The chain carries TRBV5-4 and TRBJ2-2, with 11 bases aligning to TRBD1. The germline CDR1 and CDR2 sequences are SGHNT and YYREEE (reference sequence). J was trimmed by 5 bases and V by 5 bases; bases with no gene match: 5. CDR3 size: 15 residues.

This clone was found a few times. The chain combines TRBV7-2 with TRBJ1-4; D is undetermined. The CDR3 consists of 13 residues. Germline CDR1 reads SGHTA; CDR2 reads FQGNSA. V lost 5 bases and J lost 8, with 12 bases in between. CDR3 DNA sequence: TGTGCCAGCAGCGGCCGGGTGGGGGAAAAACTGTTTTTT. This codes for CASSGRVGEKLFF.

The rearrangement uses TRBV19 and TRBJ2-3; 9 positions agree with TRBD2. The junction had 13 bases not matched to a gene; V was cut back by 3 bases and J by 6 bases. Looked up from germline, CDR1 is LNHDA and CDR2 is SQIVND (reference sequence). The CDR3 consists of 17 residues. As DNA, the CDR3 is TGTGCCAGTAGTATGGTCCGACAAGCGGGGGGCGGGGATACGCAGTATTTT. Protein sequence: CASSMVRQAGGGDTQYF.

The table lists this clone with a count of one. V usage is TRBV19 and J usage is TRBJ1-1; perhaps TRBD1 as D (5 bases). CDR1 and CDR2 from the germline V gene are LNHDA and SQIVND (reference sequence). This CDR3 comprises 14 residues. Trimming cost V 7 bases and J 4 bases, with 16 bases left between them. CDR3 nucleotide sequence: TGTGCCAGTAACGACCGGGGGTCGGCCACTGAAGCTTTCTTT. Its translation: CASNDRGSATEAFF.

CDR3 DNA sequence: TGTGCCAGCAGCTCACAGGGGGCAAGTGAAAAACTGTTTTTT. Translated, it gives CASSSQGASEKLFF. The chain is built from TRBV14 and TRBJ1-4; 9 nucleotides align to TRBD1. V shed 5 bases, J shed 7 bases, and the junction held 5 bases outside the gene matches. Germline-derived CDR1 and CDR2 are SGHDN and FVKESK. There are 14 residues in the CDR3.

The V call is TRBV5-1, the J call TRBJ1-1, with D maybe TRBD1 (6 bases). Germline CDR1 reads SGHRS; CDR2 reads YFSETQ. The V gene lost 0 bases and the J gene lost 6 bases, with 15 bases spanning the gap. CDR3 length: 15 amino acids. CDR3 amino acids: CASSLGGQAGAEAFF. DNA of the CDR3: TGCGCCAGCAGCTTGGGGGGACAAGCGGGTGCTGAAGCTTTCTTT.

This chain uses TRBV19 with TRBJ2-1; no clear D gene. The germline gives CDR1 LNHDA, CDR2 SQIVND (reference sequence). Trimming removed 4 bases from V and 3 bases from J, with 13 bases in between. The CDR3 loop spans 15 amino acids. The CDR3 spells CASSTPLGYYNEQFF. The CDR3 bases are TGTGCCAGTAGTACCCCACTTGGGTACTACAATGAGCAGTTCTTC.

The V call is TRBV30, the J call TRBJ2-7; no clear D gene. V shed 0 bases and J shed 6 bases, with 9 bases lying between them. Germline V gene lookup returns CDR1 GTSNPN and CDR2 SVGIG (reference sequence). This CDR3 has 12 amino acids. The CDR3 DNA is TGTGCCTGGAGTGTAGGTGCTGCCGAGCAGTACGTC. The encoded protein is CAWSVGAAEQYV.

The rearrangement links TRBV15 to TRBJ1-5; 9 bases map to TRBD1. V lost 2 bases to trimming and J lost 7 bases; unmatched junction nucleotides: 6. Germline V gene sequence: CDR1 LNHNV, CDR2 YYDKDF (reference sequence). The CDR3 covers 15 residues. CDR3 sequence reads: CATSRSGQGGQPQHF. DNA of the CDR3: TGTGCCACCAGCAGATCGGGACAGGGTGGGCAGCCCCAGCATTTT.

V gene TRBV5-1 combines with J gene TRBJ2-1, with 8 positions matching TRBD2. Germline CDR1 is SGHRS and CDR2 is YFSETQ. The ends lost 4 bases at V and 3 bases at J; junction bases unmatched: 6. CDR3 length: 15 residues. The chain's CDR3 is CASSPGAGDYNEQFF. DNA for the CDR3: TGCGCCAGCAGCCCTGGAGCGGGGGACTACAATGAGCAGTTCTTC.

The chain recombines TRBV11-2 with TRBJ1-6; D might be TRBD1 (5 bases). Germline CDR1 and CDR2: SGHAT and FQNNGV. The CDR3 totals 18 residues. V shed 1 base and J shed 6 bases, with 19 bases lying between them. CDR3 sequence reads: CASSLGGAGRFPNSPLHF. In nucleotides, the CDR3 is TGTGCCAGCAGCTTAGGAGGAGCAGGGAGGTTTCCTAATTCACCCCTCCACTTT.

V usage is TRBV6-5 and J usage is TRBJ1-1; D call uncertain. The CDR3 loop spans 15 amino acids. From germline, CDR1 is MNHEY and CDR2 SVGAGI. Trimming left V 0 bases short and J 0 bases short, with 8 bases between. The CDR3 DNA is TGTGCCAGCAGTTACTCGTGGCAAATGAACACTGAAGCTTTCTTT. Its protein product is CASSYSWQMNTEAFF.

This sequence joins TRBV6-5 and TRBJ1-1, with 9 bases aligning to TRBD1. Germline CDR1 MNHEY, CDR2 SVGAGI. The CDR3 has 15 amino acids. V was clipped by 0 bases and J by 3 bases; unmatched bases: 2. CDR3 coding DNA: TGTGCCAGCAGTTACTCCCGGACAGGGGACACTGAAGCTTTCTTT. Translated: CASSYSRTGDTEAFF.